One sample yielded the 8 T cell receptor beta chains listed below, sequenced in a study of blood T cell repertoires in COVID-19. Clones were sequenced by immunoSEQ multiplex PCR, and TCRdb holds only the in-frame ones, with some missing. This table holds 90,000 to 100,000 clones, more than 75% found once. The sequenced sample consisted of peripheral blood. The receptor source for this set is a man aged 45-65 years with acute or convalescent COVID-19.

In DNA form, the CDR3 reads TGTGCCACCAGTGATTCTCGTTCACTAGTACTGTTTTTT. Protein sequence: CATSDSRSLVLFF. The rearrangement uses TRBV24-1 and TRBJ2-2; D perhaps matches TRBD2 (5 bases). CDR1 and CDR2 from the germline V gene are KGHDR and SFDVKD. Trimming pared 2 bases from V and 14 bases from J, leaving 14 bases between. The CDR3 contains 13 residues.

This sequence joins TRBV6-5 and TRBJ2-7; 7 bases fit TRBD2. After removal of 7 bases from V and 3 bases from J, the junction contained 9 bases not matched to a gene. Germline V gene data show CDR1 as MNHEY and CDR2 as SVGAGI. The CDR3 loop spans 14 amino acids. The CDR3 DNA sequence: TGTGCCAGCAAGCGGTCCCTAGCGGACTACGAGCAGTACTTC. Its translation is CASKRSLADYEQYF.

The chain combines TRBV6-5 with TRBJ2-3; possibly TRBD1 for D (6 bases). V was pared by 5 bases and J by 0 bases, with 12 bases between. The CDR3 length is 15 residues. Germline V gene sequence: CDR1 MNHEY, CDR2 SVGAGI. In DNA, the CDR3 is TGTGCCAGCAGTCCGAGGCAGGGGAGCACAGATACGCAGTATTTT. Protein sequence: CASSPRQGSTDTQYF.

The rearrangement links TRBV9 to TRBJ2-1; the match to TRBD2 covers 7 bases. There are 15 residues in the CDR3. Germline values: CDR1 SGDLS, CDR2 YYNGEE. J was trimmed by 9 bases and V by 0 bases; bases with no gene match: 9. CDR3 DNA sequence: TGTGCCAGCAGCGTAGCGGGCGGGAGAGAGAGTGAGCAGTTCTTC. Amino acids: CASSVAGGRESEQFF.

CDR3 nucleotides: TGTGCCAGCAGTGAACCAAGGGGGTCCCGGGACAGGGCCTACAAACCACCCCAGAACTATGGCTACACCTTC. As protein: CASSEPRGSRDRAYKPPQNYGYTF. The chain employs TRBV2 and TRBJ1-2; the match to TRBD1 covers 9 bases. Trimming at V came to 2 bases and at J to 2 bases, leaving 30 bases not matched to a gene. Germline CDR1 SNHLY, CDR2 FYNNEI. CDR3 length equals 24 residues.

This chain uses TRBV19 with TRBJ2-5; D is perhaps TRBD2 (6 bases). CDR1 is LNHDA, CDR2 SQIVND, per germline (reference sequence). Deletions cut 6 bases from V and 4 bases from J, with 9 bases between. The length of the CDR3 is 12 residues. CDR3 nucleotides: TGTGCCAGTAGCGGGAGTAGAGAGACCCAGTACTTC. Translated, it gives CASSGSRETQYF.

This clone was observed a single time. The rearrangement joins TRBV6-2 or TRBV6-3 to TRBJ1-5; D might be TRBD1 (5 bases). Trimming cost V 6 bases and J 2 bases, with 11 bases left between them. Germline assignment: CDR1 MNHEY and CDR2 SVGEGT. CDR3 length: 14 residues. CDR3 DNA: TGTGCCAGCAGCGCCGGGGGGGGCAATCAGCCCCAGCATTTT. It specifies CASSAGGGNQPQHF.

The chain joins TRBV6-6 to TRBJ2-7; perhaps TRBD1 as D (5 bases). The V gene lost 9 bases and the J gene lost 3 bases, with 12 bases spanning the gap. The CDR3 is made up of 12 amino acids. Germline loops: CDR1 MNHNY, CDR2 SVGAGI (reference sequence). The CDR3 DNA sequence: TGTGCCAGTACAGGTTCCCTCTACGAGCAGTACTTC. It specifies CASTGSLYEQYF.